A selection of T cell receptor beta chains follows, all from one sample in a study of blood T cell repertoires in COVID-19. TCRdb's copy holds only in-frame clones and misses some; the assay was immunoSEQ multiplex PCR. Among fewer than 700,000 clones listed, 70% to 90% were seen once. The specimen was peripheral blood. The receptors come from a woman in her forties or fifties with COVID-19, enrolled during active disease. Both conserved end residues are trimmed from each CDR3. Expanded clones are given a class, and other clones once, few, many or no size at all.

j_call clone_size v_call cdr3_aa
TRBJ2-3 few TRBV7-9 ASSRESRETQY
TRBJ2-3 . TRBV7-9 ASLGGGGPDTQY
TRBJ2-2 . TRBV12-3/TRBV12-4 ATKNSGGELF
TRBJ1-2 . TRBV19 ASSIDWDRANGYT
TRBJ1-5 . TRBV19 ASSMSDLSNQPQH
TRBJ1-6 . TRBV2 ASSEARERPLH
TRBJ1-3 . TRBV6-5 ASSPKYSTGNTIY
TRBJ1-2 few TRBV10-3 AISRGPNYGYT
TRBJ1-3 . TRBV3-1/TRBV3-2 ASSRGAGNTIY
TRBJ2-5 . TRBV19 ASSIGGSQETQY
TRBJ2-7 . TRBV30 AWTRDRGHEQY
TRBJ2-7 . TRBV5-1 ASSLGASGGADEQY
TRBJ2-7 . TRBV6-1 ASSERSWVGGYEQY
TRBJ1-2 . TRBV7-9 ASSLARGQGYT
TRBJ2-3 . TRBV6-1 ASSERDYSTDTQY
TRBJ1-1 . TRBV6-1 ASSLKRGEAF
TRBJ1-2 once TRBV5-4 ASSSGQGWDGYT
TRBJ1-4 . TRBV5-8 ASSYQTGSNEKLF
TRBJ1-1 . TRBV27 ASSSGGTEAF
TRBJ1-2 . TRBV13 ASSLWGEGYGYT
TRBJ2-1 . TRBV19 ASSMYGEANNEQF
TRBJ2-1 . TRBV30 AWMGGLTDEQF
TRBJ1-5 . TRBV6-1 ASSERGNQPQH
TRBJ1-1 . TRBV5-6 ASGLRGMNTEAF
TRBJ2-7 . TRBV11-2 ASSLDWADHLEQY
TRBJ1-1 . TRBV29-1 SVELGASEAF
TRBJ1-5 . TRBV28 ASSLRQTGDQPQH
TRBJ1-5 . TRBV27 ASSQTRTGGYQPQH
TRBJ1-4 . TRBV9 ASSLGGFTTNEKLF
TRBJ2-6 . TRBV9 ASGQPSGANVLT
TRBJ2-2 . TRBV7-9 ASSYGLNTGELF
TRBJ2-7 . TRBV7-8 ASSSQTSGGAEPYEQY
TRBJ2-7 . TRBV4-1 ASSHSGAPIYEQY
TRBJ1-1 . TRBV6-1 ASSEPVATEAF
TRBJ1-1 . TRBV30 AWSAGGGTEAF
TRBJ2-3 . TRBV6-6 AADTQY
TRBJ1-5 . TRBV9 ASSYGTGGGQPQH
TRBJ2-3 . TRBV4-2 ASSQVSGGATDTQY
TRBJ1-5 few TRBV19 ASSIGGFRRGRGNQPQH
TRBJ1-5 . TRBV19 ASSIGGAGHQPQH